This record looks at one T cell receptor (beta chain) sequence and its context. Its matching antigen is unknown. The sample comes from a study of vaccination effects on CD4 cells after COVID-19. About the research overall: Of the BNT162b2 and mRNA-1273 vaccines, participants received two doses of one or the other.

In the ViraFEST assay, antigen-specific CD4+ clonotypes were identified by expansion after peptide-pool stimulation. When about ten days of culture had elapsed, CD4+ T cells were isolated. Testing of the vaccine recipients showed negative nucleocapsid antibodies and no prior SARS-CoV-2 infection. After two million PBMC were placed in each well, they were cultured with around 10 IU/ml IL-2 and 8 to 10 ug/ml peptides. A half-medium replacement with IL-2 medium was carried out on days 3 and 7. V gave up 4 bases and J gave up 8 bases, with 15 bases separating them. Germline CDR1 is SGHRS and CDR2 is YFSETQ. The CDR3 runs 13 residues. Generated by immunoSEQ multiplex PCR, the TCRdb table keeps only in-frame clones and is missing some. The data hold about 21,000 clones, with about 75% observed a single time. Overall study findings and caveats: Researchers report that only 1 of 255 vaccine-induced clones in healthy vaccinees cross-reacted with common cold coronaviruses.

The chain has TRBV5-1 and TRBJ1-2; D may be TRBD1 (5 bases). The sample here was CD4+ T cells from PBMCs cultured with HCoV-NL63 spike peptides, taken before COVID-19 vaccination. The TCR sequence derives from a human donor who received a COVID-19 vaccine. The CDR3 nucleotides read TGCGCCAGCAGCCCTGGGACGTCCGGAGGCTACACCTTC. It yields the protein CASSPGTSGGYTF.